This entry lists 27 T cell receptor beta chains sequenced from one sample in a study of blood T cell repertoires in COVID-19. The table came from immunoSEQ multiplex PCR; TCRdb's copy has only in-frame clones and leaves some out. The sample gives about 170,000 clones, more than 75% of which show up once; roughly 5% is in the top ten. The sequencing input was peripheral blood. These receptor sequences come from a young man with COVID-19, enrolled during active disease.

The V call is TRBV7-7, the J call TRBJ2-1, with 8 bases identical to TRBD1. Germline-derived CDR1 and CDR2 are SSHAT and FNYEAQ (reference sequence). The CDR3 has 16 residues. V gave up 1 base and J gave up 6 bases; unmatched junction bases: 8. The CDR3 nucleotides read TGTGCCAGCAGCTTAGATGACAGGGGACTTGGCAATGAGCAGTTCTTC. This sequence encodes CASSLDDRGLGNEQFF.

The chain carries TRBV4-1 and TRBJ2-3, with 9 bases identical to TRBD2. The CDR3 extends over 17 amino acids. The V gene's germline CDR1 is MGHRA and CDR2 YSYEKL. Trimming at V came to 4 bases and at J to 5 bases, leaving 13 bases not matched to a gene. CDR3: CASSLSGLAGEVDTQYF. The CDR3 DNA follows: TGCGCCAGCAGCCTGTCGGGTTTAGCGGGAGAAGTAGATACGCAGTATTTT.

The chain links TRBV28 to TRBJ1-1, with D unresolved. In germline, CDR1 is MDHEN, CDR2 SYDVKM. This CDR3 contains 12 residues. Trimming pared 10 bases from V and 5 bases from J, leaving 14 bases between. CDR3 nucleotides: TGTGCCACCTCACGGGATCGGACTGAAGCTTTCTTT. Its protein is CATSRDRTEAFF.

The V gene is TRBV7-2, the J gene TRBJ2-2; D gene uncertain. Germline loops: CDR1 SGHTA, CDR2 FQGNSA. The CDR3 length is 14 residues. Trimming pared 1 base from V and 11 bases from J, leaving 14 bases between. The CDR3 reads CASSLVYDTAELFF. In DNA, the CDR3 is TGTGCCAGCAGCTTAGTCTACGACACGGCAGAGCTGTTTTTT.

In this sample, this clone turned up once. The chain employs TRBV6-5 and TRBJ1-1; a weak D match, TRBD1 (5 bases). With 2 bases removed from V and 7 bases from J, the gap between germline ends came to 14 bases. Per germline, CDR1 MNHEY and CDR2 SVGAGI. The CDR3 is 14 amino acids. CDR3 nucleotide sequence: TGTGCCAGCAGTTACAGCAGGGTATATCATGAAGCTTTCTTT. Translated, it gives CASSYSRVYHEAFF.

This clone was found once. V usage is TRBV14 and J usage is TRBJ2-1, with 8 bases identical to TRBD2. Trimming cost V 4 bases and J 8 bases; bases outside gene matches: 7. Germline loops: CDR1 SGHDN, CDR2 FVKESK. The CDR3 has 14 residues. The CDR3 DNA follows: TGTGCCAGCAGCCTACGGGAGGGCCTCGATGAGCAGTTCTTC. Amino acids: CASSLREGLDEQFF. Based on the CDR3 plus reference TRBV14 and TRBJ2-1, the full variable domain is EAGVTQFPSHSVIEKGQTVTLRCDPISGHDNLYWYRRVMGKEIKFLLHFVKESKQDESGMPNNRFLAERTGGTYSTLKVQPAELEDSGVYFCASSLREGLDEQFFGPGTRLTVL.

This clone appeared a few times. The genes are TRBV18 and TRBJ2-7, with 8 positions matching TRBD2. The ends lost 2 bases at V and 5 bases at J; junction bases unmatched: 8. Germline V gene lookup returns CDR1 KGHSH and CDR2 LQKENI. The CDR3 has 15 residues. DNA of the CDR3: TGTGCCAGCTCACCATCGACTAGCGTCTCTCACGAGCAGTACTTC. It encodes CASSPSTSVSHEQYF.

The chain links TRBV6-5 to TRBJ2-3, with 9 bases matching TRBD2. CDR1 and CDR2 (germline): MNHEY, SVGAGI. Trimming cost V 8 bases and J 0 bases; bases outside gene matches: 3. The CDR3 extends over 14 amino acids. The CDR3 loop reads CASSSGASTDTQYF. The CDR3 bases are TGTGCCAGCTCTAGCGGGGCTAGCACAGATACGCAGTATTTT.

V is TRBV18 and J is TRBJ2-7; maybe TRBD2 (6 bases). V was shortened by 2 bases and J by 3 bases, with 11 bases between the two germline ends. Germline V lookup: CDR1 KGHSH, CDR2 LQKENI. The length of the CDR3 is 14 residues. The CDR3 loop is CASSPRTTFYEQYF. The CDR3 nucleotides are TGTGCCAGCTCACCAAGGACTACGTTCTACGAGCAGTACTTC.

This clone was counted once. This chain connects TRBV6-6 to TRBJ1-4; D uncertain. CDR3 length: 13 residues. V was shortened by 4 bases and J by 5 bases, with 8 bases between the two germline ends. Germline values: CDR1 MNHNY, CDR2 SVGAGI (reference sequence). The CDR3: CASSFGQNEKLFF. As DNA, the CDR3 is TGTGCCAGCAGTTTTGGTCAGAATGAAAAACTGTTTTTT.

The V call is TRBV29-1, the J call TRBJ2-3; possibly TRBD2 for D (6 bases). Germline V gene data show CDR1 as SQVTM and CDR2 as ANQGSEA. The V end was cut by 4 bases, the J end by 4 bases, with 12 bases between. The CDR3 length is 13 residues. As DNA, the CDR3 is TGCAGCGTTGTTGGCGGGAAGGCAGATACGCAGTATTTT. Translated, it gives CSVVGGKADTQYF.

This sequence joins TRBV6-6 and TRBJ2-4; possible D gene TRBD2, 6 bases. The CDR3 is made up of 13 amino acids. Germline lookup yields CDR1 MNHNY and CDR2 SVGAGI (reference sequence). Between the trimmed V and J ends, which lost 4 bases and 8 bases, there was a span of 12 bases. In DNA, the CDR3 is TGTGCCAGCAGTTCGACTAGAGGGCACATTCAGTACTTC. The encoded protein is CASSSTRGHIQYF.

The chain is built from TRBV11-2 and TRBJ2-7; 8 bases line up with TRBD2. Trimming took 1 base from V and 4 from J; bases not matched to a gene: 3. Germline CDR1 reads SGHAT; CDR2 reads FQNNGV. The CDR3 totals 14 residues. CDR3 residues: CASSLGLALYEQYF. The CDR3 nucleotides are TGTGCCAGCAGCTTAGGACTAGCGCTTTACGAGCAGTACTTC.

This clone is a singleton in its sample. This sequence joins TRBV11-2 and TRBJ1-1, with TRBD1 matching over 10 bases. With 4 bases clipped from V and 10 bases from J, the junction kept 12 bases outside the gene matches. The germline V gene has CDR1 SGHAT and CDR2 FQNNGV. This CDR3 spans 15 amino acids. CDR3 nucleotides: TGTGCCAGCAGCTCCCGGGACAGGGGTCACTGGGGAGCTTTCTTT. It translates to CASSSRDRGHWGAFF.

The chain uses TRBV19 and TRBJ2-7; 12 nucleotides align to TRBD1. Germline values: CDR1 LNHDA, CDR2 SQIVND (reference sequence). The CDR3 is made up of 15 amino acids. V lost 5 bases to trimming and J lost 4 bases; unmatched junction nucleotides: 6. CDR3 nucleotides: TGTGCCAGTAGTGCCGGGACAGGGGGCTTTTACGAGCAGTACTTC. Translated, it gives CASSAGTGGFYEQYF.

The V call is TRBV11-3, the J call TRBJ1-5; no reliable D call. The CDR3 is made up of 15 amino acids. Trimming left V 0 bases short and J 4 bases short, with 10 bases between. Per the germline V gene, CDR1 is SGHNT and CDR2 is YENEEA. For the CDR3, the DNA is TGTGCCAGCAGCTTAGATATGCCAGTAAATCAGCCCCAGCATTTT. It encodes CASSLDMPVNQPQHF.

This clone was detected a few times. The CDR3 here is CASRSGTGYNEQFF. CDR3 in DNA: TGTGCCAGCAGATCCGGGACAGGGTACAATGAGCAGTTCTTC. The gene calls are TRBV5-6 and TRBJ2-1; 9 bases align to TRBD1. This CDR3 is 14 amino acids long. Losses at the gene ends were 5 bases for V and 4 bases for J; bases not matched to a gene: 4. Germline CDR1 and CDR2: SGHDT and YYEEEE.

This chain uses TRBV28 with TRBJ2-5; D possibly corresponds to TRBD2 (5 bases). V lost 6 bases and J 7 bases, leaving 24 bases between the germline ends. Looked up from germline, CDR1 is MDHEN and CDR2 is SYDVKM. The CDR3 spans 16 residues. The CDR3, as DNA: TGTGCCAGCAGGCCTCGAGGGAGCGGAGCATCAAGGACCCAGTACTTC. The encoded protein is CASRPRGSGASRTQYF.

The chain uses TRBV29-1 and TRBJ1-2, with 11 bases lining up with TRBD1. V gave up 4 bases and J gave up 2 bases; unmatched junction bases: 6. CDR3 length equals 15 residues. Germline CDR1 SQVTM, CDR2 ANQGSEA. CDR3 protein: CSVGGQGARNYGYTF. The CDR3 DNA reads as TGCAGCGTTGGTGGACAGGGGGCGCGAAACTATGGCTACACCTTC. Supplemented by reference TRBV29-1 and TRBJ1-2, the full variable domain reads SAVISQKPSRDICQRGTSLTIQCQVDSQVTMMFWYRQQPGQSLTLIATANQGSEATYESGFVIDKFPISRPNLTFSTLTVSNMSPEDSSIYLCSVGGQGARNYGYTFGSGTRLTVV.

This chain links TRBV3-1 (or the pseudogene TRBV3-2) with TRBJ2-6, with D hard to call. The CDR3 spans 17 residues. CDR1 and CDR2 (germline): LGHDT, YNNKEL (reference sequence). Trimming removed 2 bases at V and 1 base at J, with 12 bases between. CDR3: CASSQTRDWSGANVLTF. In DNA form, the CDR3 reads TGTGCCAGCAGCCAAACAAGAGACTGGTCTGGGGCCAACGTCCTGACTTTC.

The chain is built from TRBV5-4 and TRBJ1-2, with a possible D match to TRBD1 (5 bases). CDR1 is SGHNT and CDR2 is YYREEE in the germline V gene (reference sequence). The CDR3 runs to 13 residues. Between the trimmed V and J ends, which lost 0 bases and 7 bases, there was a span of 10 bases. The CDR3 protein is CASSLDDSVGYTF. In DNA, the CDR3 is TGTGCCAGCAGCTTGGACGACAGCGTTGGCTACACCTTC.

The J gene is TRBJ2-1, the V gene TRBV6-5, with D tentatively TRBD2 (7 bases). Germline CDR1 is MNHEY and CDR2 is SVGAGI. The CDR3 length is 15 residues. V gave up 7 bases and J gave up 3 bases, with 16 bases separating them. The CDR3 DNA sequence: TGTGCCAGCACCGCGGGAGAGGGGGTCTACAATGAGCAGTTCTTC. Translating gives CASTAGEGVYNEQFF.

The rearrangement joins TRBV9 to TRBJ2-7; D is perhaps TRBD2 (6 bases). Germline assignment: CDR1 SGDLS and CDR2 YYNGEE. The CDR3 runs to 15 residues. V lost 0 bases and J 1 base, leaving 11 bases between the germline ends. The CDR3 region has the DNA TGTGCCAGCAGCGTAGGAAGTAGCGGTTCCTACGAGCAGTACTTC. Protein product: CASSVGSSGSYEQYF.

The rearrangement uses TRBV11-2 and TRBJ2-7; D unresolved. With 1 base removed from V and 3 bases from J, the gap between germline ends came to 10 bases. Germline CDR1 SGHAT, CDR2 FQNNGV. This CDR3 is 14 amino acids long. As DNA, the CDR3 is TGTGCCAGCAGCTTAGGTAGCAGAAACTACGAGCAGTACTTC. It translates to CASSLGSRNYEQYF.

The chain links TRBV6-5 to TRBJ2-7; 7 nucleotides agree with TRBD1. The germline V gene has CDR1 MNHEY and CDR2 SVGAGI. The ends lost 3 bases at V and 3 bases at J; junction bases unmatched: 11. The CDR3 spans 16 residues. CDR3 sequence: CASSYPCDRASYEQYF. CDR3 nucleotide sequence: TGTGCCAGCAGTTATCCCTGCGACAGGGCAAGCTACGAGCAGTACTTC.

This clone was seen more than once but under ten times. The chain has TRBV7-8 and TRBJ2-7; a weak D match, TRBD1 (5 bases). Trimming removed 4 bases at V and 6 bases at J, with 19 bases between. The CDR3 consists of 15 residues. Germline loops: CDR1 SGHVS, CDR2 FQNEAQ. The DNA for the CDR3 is TGTGCCAGCAGCTCAGTCAGGCAGGGTCTACTCGAGCAGTACTTC. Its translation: CASSSVRQGLLEQYF.

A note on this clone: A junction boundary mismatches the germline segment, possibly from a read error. CDR3 amino acids: CASRAAGEKLLF. As DNA, the CDR3 is TGTGCCAGCAGGGCCGCGGGGGAAAAACTGCTTTTT. V and J are TRBV6-5 and TRBJ1-4, with D perhaps TRBD1 (5 bases). Germline CDR1 is MNHEY and CDR2 is SVGAGI. This CDR3 contains 12 residues.